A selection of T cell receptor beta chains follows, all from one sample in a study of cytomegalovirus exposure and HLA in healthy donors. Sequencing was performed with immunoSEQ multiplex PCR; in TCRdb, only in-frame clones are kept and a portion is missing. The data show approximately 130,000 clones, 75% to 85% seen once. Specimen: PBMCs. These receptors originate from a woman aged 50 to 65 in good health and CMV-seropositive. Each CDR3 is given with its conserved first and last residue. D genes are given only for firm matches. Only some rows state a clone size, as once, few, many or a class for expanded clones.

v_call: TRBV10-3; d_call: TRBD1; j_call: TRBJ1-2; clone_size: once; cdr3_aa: CAISGQGAGGYTF; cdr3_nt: TGTGCCATCAGTGGACAGGGGGCAGGTGGCTACACCTTC
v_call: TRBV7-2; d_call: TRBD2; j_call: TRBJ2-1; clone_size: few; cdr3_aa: CASTLGGGMYNEQFF; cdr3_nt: TGTGCCAGCACGCTCGGGGGGGGCATGTACAATGAGCAGTTCTTC
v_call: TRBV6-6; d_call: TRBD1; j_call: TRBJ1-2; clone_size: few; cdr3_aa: CASSYSDRAHGYTF; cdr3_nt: TGTGCCAGCAGTTACTCGGACAGGGCCCATGGCTACACCTTC
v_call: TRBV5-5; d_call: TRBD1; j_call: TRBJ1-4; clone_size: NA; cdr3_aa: CASSVGQGGEKLFF; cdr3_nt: TGTGCCAGCAGCGTGGGACAGGGGGGTGAAAAACTGTTTTTT
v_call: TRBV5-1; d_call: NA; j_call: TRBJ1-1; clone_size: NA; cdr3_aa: CASSLQTANTEAFF; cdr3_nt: TGCGCCAGCAGCTTGCAGACAGCGAACACTGAAGCTTTCTTT
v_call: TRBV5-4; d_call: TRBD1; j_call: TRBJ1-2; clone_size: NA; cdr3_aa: CASSLGQGDDGYTF; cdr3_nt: TGTGCCAGCAGCTTGGGACAGGGGGATGATGGCTACACCTTC
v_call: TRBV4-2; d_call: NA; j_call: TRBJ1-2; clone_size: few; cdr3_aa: CASSPEDNYGYTF; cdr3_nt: TGTGCCAGCAGCCCCGAGGATAACTATGGCTACACCTTC
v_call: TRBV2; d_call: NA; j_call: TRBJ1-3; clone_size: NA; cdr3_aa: CASSEGLSGNTIYF; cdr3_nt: TGTGCCAGCAGTGAGGGCCTATCTGGAAACACCATATATTTT
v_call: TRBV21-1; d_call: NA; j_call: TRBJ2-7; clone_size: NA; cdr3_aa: CASSVDIPTSYEQYF; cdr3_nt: TGTGCCAGCAGCGTAGACATTCCGACCTCTTACGAGCAGTACTTC
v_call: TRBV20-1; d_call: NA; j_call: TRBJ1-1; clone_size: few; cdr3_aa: CSAPVGTEAFF; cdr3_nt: TGCAGTGCTCCGGTCGGGACTGAAGCTTTCTTT
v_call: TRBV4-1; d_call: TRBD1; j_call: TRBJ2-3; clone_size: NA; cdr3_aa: CASSQDRTGGSTDTQYF; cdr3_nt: TGCGCCAGCAGCCAAGATCGCACAGGGGGTAGCACAGATACGCAGTATTTT
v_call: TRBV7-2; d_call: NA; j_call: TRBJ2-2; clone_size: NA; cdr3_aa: CASSLDRNTGELFF; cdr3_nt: TGTGCCAGCAGCTTAGACAGGAACACCGGGGAGCTGTTTTTT
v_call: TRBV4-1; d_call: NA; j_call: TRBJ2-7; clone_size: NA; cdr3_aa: CASSQGSRPEQYF; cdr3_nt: TGCGCCAGCAGCCAAGGATCGCGCCCCGAGCAGTACTTC
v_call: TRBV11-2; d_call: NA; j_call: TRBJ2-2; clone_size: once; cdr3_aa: CASSPGPAHTGELFF; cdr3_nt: TGTGCCAGCAGCCCAGGGCCCGCCCACACCGGGGAGCTGTTTTTT
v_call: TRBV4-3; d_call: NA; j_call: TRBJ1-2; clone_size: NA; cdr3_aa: CASSPGLVRYGYTF; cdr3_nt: TGCGCCAGCAGCCCGGGATTAGTGAGGTATGGCTACACCTTC
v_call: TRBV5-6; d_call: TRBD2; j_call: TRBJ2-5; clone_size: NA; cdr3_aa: CASSLSSGETQYF; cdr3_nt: TGTGCCAGCAGCTTGAGTAGCGGGGAGACCCAGTACTTC
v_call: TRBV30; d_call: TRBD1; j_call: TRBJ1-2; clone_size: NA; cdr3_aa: CAWSSGTGAEGGYTF; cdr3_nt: TGTGCCTGGAGTTCTGGGACAGGGGCGGAGGGCGGCTACACCTTC
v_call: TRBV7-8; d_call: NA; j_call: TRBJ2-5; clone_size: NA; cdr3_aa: CASSLAAVRQETQYF; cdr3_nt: TGTGCCAGCAGCTTAGCAGCGGTGCGCCAAGAGACCCAGTACTTC
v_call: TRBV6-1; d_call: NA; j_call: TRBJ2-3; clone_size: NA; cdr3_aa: CASRLVGDTQYF; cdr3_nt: TGTGCCAGCAGACTAGTTGGAGATACGCAGTATTTT
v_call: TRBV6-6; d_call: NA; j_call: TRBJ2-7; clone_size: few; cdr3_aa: CASREGGSYEQYF; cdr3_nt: TGTGCCAGTCGTGAAGGGGGCTCCTACGAGCAGTACTTC
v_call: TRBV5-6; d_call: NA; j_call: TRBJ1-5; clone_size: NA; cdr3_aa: CASSERLSNQPQHF; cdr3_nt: TGTGCCAGCAGCGAGCGTCTAAGCAATCAGCCCCAGCATTTT
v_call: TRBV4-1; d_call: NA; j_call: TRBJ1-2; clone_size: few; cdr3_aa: CASRQDAFPGGYTF; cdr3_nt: TGCGCCAGCAGACAAGATGCATTTCCGGGAGGCTACACCTTC
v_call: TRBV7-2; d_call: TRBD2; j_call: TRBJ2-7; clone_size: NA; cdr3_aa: CASSLAGTSGQQYF; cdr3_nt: TGTGCCAGCAGCTTAGCCGGGACTAGCGGCCAGCAGTACTTC
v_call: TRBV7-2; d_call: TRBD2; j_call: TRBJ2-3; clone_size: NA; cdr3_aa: CASSLVGGGAQDTQYF; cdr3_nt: TGTGCCAGCAGCTTAGTTGGCGGGGGGGCACAAGATACGCAGTATTTT
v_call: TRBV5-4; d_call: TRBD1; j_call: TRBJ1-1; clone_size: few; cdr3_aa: CASRGDSPRTEAFF; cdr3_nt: TGTGCCAGCAGGGGGGACAGCCCGAGGACTGAAGCTTTCTTT
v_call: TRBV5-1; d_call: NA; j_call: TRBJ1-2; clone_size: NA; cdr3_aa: CASSLTSPLDYGYTF; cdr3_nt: TGCGCCAGCAGCTTGACTAGCCCCCTTGACTATGGCTACACCTTC
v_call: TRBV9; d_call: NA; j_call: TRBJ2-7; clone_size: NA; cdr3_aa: CASSVGNLDEQYF; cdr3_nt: TGTGCCAGCAGCGTAGGTAATTTAGACGAGCAGTACTTC
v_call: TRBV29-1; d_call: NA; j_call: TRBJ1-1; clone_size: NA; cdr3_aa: CSVDLGAEAFF; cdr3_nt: TGCAGCGTTGACCTCGGGGCTGAAGCTTTCTTT
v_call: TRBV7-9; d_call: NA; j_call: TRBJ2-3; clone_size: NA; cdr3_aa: CASDPGIYTDTQYF; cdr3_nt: TGTGCCAGCGACCCGGGAATCTACACAGATACGCAGTATTTT
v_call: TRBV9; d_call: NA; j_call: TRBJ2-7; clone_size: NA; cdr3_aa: CASSFRDSYEQYF; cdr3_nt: TGTGCCAGCAGCTTCCGGGACTCCTACGAGCAGTACTTC
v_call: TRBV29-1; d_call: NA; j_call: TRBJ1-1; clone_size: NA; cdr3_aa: CSVWGGPSVNTEAFF; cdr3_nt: TGCAGCGTGTGGGGCGGACCCTCGGTGAACACTGAAGCTTTCTTT
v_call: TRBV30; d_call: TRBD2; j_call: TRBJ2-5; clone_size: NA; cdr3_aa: CAWSGGGAQETQYF; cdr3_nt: TGTGCCTGGAGCGGGGGAGGGGCCCAAGAGACCCAGTACTTC
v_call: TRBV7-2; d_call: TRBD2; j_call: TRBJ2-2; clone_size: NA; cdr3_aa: CASSLEAGVAGELFF; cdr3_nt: TGTGCCAGCAGCTTAGAAGCGGGAGTAGCCGGGGAGCTGTTTTTT
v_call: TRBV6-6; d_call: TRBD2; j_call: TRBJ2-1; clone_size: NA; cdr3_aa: CASKTGGAENYNEQFF; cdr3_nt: TGTGCCAGTAAAACGGGGGGGGCCGAAAATTACAATGAGCAGTTCTTC
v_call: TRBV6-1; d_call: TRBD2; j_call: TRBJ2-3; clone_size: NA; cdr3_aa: CASSEAVSGMGTDTQYF; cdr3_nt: TGTGCCAGCAGTGAAGCGGTTAGCGGGATGGGCACAGATACGCAGTATTTT
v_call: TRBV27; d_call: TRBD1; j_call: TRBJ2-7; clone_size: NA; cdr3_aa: CASSPGGGAAYEQYF; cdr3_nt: TGTGCCAGCAGCCCAGGGGGTGGGGCAGCCTACGAGCAGTACTTC
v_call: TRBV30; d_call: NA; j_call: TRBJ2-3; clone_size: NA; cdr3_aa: CAWSSGTDTQYF; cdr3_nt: TGTGCCTGGAGTTCCGGGACAGATACGCAGTATTTT
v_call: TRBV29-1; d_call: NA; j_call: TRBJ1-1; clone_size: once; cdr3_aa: CSVHRGTGNTEAFF; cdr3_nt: TGCAGCGTTCATAGAGGCACTGGGAACACTGAAGCTTTCTTT
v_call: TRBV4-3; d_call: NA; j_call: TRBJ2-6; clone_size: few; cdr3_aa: CASSQERHSTGANVLTF; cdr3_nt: TGCGCCAGCAGCCAAGAAAGACACTCCACTGGGGCCAACGTCCTGACTTTC
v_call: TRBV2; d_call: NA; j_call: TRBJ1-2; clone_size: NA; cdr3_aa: CASSPNSVGYGYTF; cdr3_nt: TGTGCCAGCAGTCCGAACTCAGTCGGGTATGGCTACACCTTC
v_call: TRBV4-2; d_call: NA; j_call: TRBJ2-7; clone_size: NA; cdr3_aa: CASSQDLGAYEQYF; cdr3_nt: TGTGCCAGCAGCCAAGATCTAGGGGCCTACGAGCAGTACTTC
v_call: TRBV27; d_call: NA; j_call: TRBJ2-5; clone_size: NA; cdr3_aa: CASSLSGGWGTQYF; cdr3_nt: TGTGCCAGCAGTTTATCAGGCGGGTGGGGGACCCAGTACTTC
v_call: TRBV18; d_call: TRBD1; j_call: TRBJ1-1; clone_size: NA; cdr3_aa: CASSPSTGGTEAFF; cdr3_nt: TGTGCCAGCTCTCCCTCGACAGGGGGGACTGAAGCTTTCTTT
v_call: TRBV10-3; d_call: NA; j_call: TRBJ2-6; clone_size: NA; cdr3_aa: CAISDGGTGANVLTF; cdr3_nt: TGTGCCATCAGTGACGGAGGGACTGGGGCCAACGTCCTGACTTTC
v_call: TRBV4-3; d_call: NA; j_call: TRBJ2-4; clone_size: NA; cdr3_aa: CASSQRGAKNIQYF; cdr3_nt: TGCGCCAGCAGCCAAAGGGGGGCCAAAAACATTCAGTACTTC
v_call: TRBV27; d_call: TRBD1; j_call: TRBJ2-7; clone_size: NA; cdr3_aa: CASTRGQGDYEQYF; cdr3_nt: TGTGCCAGCACCCGGGGACAGGGTGACTACGAGCAGTACTTC
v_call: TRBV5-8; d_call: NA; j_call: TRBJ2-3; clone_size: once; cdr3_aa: CASSLGRDTQYF; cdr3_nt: TGTGCCAGCAGCTTGGGGAGGGATACGCAGTATTTT
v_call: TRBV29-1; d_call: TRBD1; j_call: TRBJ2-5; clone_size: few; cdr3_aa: CSVYRGQETQYF; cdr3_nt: TGCAGCGTATACAGGGGCCAAGAGACCCAGTACTTC
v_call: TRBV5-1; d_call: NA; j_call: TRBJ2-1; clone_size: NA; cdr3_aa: CASSRGSAYNEQFF; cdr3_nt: TGCGCCAGCAGCCGAGGGAGTGCCTACAATGAGCAGTTCTTC
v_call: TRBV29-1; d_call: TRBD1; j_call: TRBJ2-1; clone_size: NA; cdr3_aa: CSVVGRQGYNEQFF; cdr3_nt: TGCAGTGTTGTGGGTAGACAGGGTTACAATGAGCAGTTCTTC
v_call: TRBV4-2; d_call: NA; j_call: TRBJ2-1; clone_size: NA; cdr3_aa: CASSVTRSSYNEQFF; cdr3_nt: TGTGCCAGCAGCGTGACTAGAAGCTCCTACAATGAGCAGTTCTTC
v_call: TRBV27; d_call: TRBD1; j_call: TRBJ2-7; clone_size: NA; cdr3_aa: CASSDPRQGVNEQYF; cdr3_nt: TGTGCCAGCAGTGACCCGAGACAGGGGGTTAACGAGCAGTACTTC
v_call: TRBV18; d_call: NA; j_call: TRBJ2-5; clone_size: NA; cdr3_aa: CASSSSSETQYF; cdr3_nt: TGTGCCAGCTCATCCTCGTCGGAGACCCAGTACTTC
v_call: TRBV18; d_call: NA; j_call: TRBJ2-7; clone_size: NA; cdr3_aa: CASSPRGGYSYEQYF; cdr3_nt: TGTGCCAGCTCACCCCGCGGAGGGTACTCCTACGAGCAGTACTTC
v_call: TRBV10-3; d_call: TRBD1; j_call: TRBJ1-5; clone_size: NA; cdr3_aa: CAISESGGGNQPQHF; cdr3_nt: TGTGCCATCAGTGAATCAGGGGGCGGCAATCAGCCCCAGCATTTT
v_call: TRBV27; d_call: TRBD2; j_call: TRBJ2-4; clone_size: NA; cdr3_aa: CASSFWAGGARNIQYF; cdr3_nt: TGTGCCAGCAGTTTCTGGGCGGGGGGGGCCAGAAACATTCAGTACTTC
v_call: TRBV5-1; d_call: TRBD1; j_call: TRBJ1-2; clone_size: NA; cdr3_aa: CASSLGTGAYGYTF; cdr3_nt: TGCGCCAGCAGCTTGGGGACAGGAGCCTATGGCTACACCTTC
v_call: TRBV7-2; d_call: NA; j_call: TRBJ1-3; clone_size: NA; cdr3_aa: CASSLGGRGGVDTIYF; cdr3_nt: TGTGCCAGCAGCTTAGGGGGCCGGGGAGGAGTTGACACCATATATTTT
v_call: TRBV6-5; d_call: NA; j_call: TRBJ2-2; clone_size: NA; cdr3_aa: CASSTGNTGELFF; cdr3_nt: TGTGCCAGCAGTACAGGGAACACCGGGGAGCTGTTTTTT
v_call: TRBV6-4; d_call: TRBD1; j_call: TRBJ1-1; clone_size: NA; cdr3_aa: CASRDRDSTEAFF; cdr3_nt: TGTGCCAGCAGGGACAGGGACAGCACTGAAGCTTTCTTT